The 13 T cell receptor beta chains below come from one sample, sequenced in a study of blood T cells in healthy people across ages. A second about 7 to 12 cycle PCR used barcoded and J-beta primers. TCRdb used MiXCR to reprocess the 5' RACE reads, holding one entry per CDR3 protein. Counted here are approximately 780,000 distinct CDR3 sequences, 25% to 30% occurring once; the ten biggest clones make up under 3%. This sample was shared with a second study, whose subject was T cells of mothers and their children.

The sequencing input was blood. The receptors derive from a boy younger than 18 in good health.

As concerns this clonotype: Relative to the germline gene, one junction end is altered; a read error may explain this. The CDR3 loop is CASSSGLPKETRYF. The CDR3 DNA is TGTGCCAGCAGCTCGGGACTGCCTAAAGAGACCCGGTACTTC. The V and J genes are TRBV7-3 and TRBJ2-5, with D possibly TRBD2 on 6 matching bases. The CDR3 is 14 residues long. Germline CDR1 SGHTA, CDR2 FQGTGA.

This clonotype was observed a handful of times. J is TRBJ2-7 and V is TRBV28, with 12 bases matching TRBD2. The junction had 5 bases not matched to a gene; V was cut back by 6 bases and J by 2 bases. Germline V CDR1 and CDR2: MDHEN, SYDVKM. The CDR3 is 15 amino acids. The CDR3 nucleotides are TGTGCCAGCAGGCAGACTAGCGGGGGCCCCTACGAGCAGTACTTC. This gives the protein CASRQTSGGPYEQYF. Using reference TRBV28 and TRBJ2-7 for the parts outside the CDR3, the full variable domain is DVKVTQSSRYLVKRTGEKVFLECVQDMDHENMFWYRQDPGLGLRLIYFSYDVKMKEKGDIPEGYSVSREKKERFSLILESASTNQTSMYLCASRQTSGGPYEQYFGPGTRLTVT.

V is TRBV5-6 and J is TRBJ2-5; possibly TRBD2 for D (6 bases). Germline assignment: CDR1 SGHDT and CDR2 YYEEEE. Trimming left V 3 bases short and J 5 bases short, with 20 bases between. The CDR3 runs 16 residues. The DNA for the CDR3 is TGTGCCAGCAGCTCCCCGATTATGGGAAGCGGGGAGACCCAGTACTTC. It translates to CASSSPIMGSGETQYF.

The chain is built from TRBV10-3 and TRBJ2-7, with D perhaps assigned TRBD1 or TRBD2 (5 bases each). Germline V lookup: CDR1 ENHRY, CDR2 SYGVKD. The CDR3 length is 13 residues. V lost 4 bases to trimming and J lost 3 bases, with 10 bases between them. CDR3 sequence reads: CAISGGPFYEQYF. CDR3 DNA: TGTGCCATCAGTGGGGGACCATTCTACGAGCAGTACTTC.

J is TRBJ2-7 and V is TRBV27, with D perhaps TRBD1 (5 bases). V dropped 6 bases and J dropped 6 bases, with 24 bases sitting between them. Germline CDR1 reads MNHEY; CDR2 reads SMNVEV (reference sequence). This CDR3 has 16 residues. The DNA for the CDR3 is TGTGCCAGCAGCGACCTTTTCGGGCGGCAGGGTGCCGAGCAGTACTTC. Translation gives CASSDLFGRQGAEQYF.

This clonotype occurred a few times. The gene calls are TRBV12-3 or TRBV12-4 and TRBJ1-1; D not certain. The V end lost 6 bases, the J end lost 11 bases, and 16 bases lay between the germline ends. The CDR3 has 12 residues. The CDR3 DNA reads as TGTGCCAGCAGACCTCGGGTCCGTGGGGCTTTCTTT. It encodes CASRPRVRGAFF.

This clonotype was seen only a few times. The rearrangement uses TRBV30 and TRBJ2-4; D is perhaps TRBD1 (5 bases). Germline values: CDR1 GTSNPN, CDR2 SVGIG (reference sequence). The V end lost 2 bases, the J end lost 2 bases, and 10 bases lay between the germline ends. The CDR3 loop spans 14 amino acids. CDR3 DNA sequence: TGTGCCTGGAGTATCCAGGGATCCAAAAACATTCAGTACTTC. Translating gives CAWSIQGSKNIQYF.

The table lists this clonotype with a few counts. The V gene is TRBV4-1, the J gene TRBJ2-5; TRBD2 might be the D (5 bases). The J call is in doubt because the DNA end fits TRBJ2-7 better. CDR3 length: 15 residues. Per germline, CDR1 MGHRA and CDR2 YSYEKL. The CDR3 nucleotides are TGCGCCAGCAGCCAAGATCTGCCCGGGGTCAACGAGCAGTACTTC. Amino acid sequence: CASSQDLPGVNEQYF.

This clonotype showed up just a few times. V is TRBV27 and J is TRBJ2-7, with 7 bases identical to TRBD1. The J call is doubtful: the DNA matches TRBJ2-1 better. This CDR3 is 14 amino acids long. Germline V gene sequence: CDR1 MNHEY, CDR2 SMNVEV (reference sequence). CDR3 sequence reads: CASSPRDSRSEQFF. The CDR3 DNA is TGTGCCAGCAGTCCCCGGGACAGCAGGAGCGAGCAGTTCTTC.

The chain employs TRBV11-2 and TRBJ2-5; no definite D call. Deletions cut 5 bases from V and 0 bases from J, with 10 bases between. The CDR3 spans 14 residues. In germline, CDR1 is SGHAT, CDR2 FQNNGV. This chain's CDR3 is CASSPRDNQETQYF. CDR3 nucleotides: TGTGCCAGCAGCCCCCGCGATAACCAAGAGACCCAGTACTTC.

The J gene is TRBJ2-3, the V gene TRBV4-2; the match to TRBD2 covers 12 bases. The trim removed 2 bases at V and 3 bases at J, leaving 3 bases unmatched. Germline CDR1 LGHNA, CDR2 YNFKEQ. There are 16 residues in the CDR3. The CDR3 DNA follows: TGTGCCAGCAGCCAACCTAGCGGGGGGGTTACAGATACGCAGTATTTT. Its protein is CASSQPSGGVTDTQYF.

The chain links TRBV27 to TRBJ1-1; maybe TRBD1 (6 bases). V was cut by 7 bases and J by 4 bases, with 22 bases left in between. Germline V gene data show CDR1 as MNHEY and CDR2 as SMNVEV (reference sequence). The CDR3 spans 16 residues. The DNA for the CDR3 is TGTGCCAGCATCAAAGAAGGGGGGATTGGTAGCACTGAAGCTTTCTTT. Encoded protein: CASIKEGGIGSTEAFF.

A few counts support this clonotype. The chain is built from TRBV5-1 and TRBJ2-3, with D hard to call. V was clipped by 2 bases and J by 5 bases, with 6 bases between them. The germline CDR1 and CDR2 sequences are SGHRS and YFSETQ. This CDR3 has 12 amino acids. The CDR3 here is CASSFPEDTQYF. In DNA form, the CDR3 reads TGCGCCAGCAGCTTTCCTGAAGATACGCAGTATTTT.